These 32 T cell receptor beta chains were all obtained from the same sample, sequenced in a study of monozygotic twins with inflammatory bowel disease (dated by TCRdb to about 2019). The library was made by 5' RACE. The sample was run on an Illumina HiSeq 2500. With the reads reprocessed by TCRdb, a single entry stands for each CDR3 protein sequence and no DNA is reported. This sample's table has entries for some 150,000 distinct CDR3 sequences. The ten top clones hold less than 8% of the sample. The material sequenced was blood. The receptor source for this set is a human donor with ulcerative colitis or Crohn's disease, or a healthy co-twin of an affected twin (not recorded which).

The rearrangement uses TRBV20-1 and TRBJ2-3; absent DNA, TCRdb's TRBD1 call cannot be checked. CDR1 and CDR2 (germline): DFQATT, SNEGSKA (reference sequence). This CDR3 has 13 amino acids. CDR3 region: CSEGGARADTQYF.

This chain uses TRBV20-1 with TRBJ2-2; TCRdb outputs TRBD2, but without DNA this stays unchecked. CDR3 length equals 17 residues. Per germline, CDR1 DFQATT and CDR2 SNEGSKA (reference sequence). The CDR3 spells CSARGLAGDTNTGELFF.

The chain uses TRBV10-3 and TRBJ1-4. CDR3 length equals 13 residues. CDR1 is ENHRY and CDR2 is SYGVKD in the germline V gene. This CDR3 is CAIARTTNEKLFF.

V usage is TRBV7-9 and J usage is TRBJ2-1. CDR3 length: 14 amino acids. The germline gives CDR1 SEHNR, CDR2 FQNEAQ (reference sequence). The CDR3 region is CASSLSGAYNEQFF.

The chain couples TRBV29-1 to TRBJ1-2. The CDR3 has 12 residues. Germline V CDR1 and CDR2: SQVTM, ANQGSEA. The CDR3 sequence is CSVDKTIYGYTF.

The CDR3 protein is CASSSPGTGLVNEQFF. The chain couples TRBV27 to TRBJ2-1; absent DNA, TCRdb's TRBD1 call cannot be checked. Germline V gene lookup returns CDR1 MNHEY and CDR2 SMNVEV (reference sequence). The CDR3 spans 16 residues.

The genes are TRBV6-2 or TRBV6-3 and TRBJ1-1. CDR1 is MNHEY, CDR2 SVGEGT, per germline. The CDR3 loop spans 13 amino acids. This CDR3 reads CASKPVTNTEAFF.

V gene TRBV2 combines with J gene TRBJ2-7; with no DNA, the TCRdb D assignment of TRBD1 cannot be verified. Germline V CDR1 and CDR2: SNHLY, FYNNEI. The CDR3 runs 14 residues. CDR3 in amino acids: CASSEDRGRYEQYF.

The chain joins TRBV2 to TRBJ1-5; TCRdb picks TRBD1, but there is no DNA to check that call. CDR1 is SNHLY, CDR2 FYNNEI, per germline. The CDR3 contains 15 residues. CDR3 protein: CASSDGQNSNQPQHF.

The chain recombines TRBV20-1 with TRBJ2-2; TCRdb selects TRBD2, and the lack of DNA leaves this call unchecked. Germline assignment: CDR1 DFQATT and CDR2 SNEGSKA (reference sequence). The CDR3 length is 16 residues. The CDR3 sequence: CSARDPSGGNTGELFF.

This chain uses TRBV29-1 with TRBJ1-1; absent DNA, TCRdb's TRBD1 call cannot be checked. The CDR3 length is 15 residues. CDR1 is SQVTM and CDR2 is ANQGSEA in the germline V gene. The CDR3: CSARGWWAGVTEAFF.

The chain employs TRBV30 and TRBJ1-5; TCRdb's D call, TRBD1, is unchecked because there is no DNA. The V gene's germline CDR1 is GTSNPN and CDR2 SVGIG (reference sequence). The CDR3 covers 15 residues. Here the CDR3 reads CAWSGGSDRGQPQHF.

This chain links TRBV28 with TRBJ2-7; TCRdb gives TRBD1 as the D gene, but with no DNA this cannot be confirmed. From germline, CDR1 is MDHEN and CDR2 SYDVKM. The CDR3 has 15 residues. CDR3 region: CASSSPGGRASEQYF.

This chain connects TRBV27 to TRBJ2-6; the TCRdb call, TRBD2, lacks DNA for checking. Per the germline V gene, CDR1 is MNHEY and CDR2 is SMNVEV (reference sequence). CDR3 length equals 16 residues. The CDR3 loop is CASTHEGSSGANVLTF.

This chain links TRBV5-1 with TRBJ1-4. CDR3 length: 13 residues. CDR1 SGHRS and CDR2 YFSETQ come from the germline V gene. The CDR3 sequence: CASSPGRGEKLFF.

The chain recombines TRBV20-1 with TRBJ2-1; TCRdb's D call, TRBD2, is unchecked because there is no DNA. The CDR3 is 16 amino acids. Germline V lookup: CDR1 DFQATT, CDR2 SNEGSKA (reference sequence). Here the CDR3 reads CSARDGRGAGRNEQFF.

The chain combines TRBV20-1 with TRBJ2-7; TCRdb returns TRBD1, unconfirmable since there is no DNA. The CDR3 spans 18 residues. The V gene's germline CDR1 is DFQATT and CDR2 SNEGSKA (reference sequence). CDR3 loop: CSATGTGNSGSNSYEQYF.

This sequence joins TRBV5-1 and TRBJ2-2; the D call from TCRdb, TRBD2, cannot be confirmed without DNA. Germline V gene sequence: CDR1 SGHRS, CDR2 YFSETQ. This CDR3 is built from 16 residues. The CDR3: CASSRLQTSGSGELFF.

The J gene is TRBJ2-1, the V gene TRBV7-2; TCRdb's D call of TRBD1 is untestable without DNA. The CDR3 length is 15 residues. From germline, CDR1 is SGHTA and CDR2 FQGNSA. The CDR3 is CASSLAGGAYNEQFF.

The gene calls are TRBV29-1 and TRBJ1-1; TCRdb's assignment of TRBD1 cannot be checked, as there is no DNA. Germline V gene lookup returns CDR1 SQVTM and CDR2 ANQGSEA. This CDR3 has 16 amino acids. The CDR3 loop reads CSAGESVAGGLTEAFF.

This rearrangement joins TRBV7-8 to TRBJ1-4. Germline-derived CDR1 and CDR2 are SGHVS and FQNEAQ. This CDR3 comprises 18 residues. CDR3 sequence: CASSPLPWGGPTNEKLFF.

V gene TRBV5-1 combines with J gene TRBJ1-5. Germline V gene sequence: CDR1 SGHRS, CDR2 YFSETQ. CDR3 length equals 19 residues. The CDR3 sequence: CASTALSADVIKSHQPQHF.

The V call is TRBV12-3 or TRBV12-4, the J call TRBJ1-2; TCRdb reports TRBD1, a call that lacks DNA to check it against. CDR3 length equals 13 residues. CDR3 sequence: CASSPGQRDGYTF.

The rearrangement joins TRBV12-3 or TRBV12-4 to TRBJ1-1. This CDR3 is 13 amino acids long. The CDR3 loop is CASSPRGGAEAFF.

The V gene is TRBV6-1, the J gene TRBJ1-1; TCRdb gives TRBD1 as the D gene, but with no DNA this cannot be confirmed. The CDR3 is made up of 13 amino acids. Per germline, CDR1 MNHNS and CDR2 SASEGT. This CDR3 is CASSEGGGTEAFF.

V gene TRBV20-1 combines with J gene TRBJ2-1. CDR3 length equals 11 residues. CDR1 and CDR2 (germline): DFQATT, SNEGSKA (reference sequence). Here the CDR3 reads CSARGLDEQFF.

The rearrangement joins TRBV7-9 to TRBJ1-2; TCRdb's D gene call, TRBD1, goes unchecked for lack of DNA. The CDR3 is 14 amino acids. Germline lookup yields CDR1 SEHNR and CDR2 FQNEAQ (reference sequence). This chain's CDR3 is CASSPATGEYGYTF.

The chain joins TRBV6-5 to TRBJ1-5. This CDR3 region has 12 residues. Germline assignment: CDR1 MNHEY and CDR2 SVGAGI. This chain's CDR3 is CASRGGNQPQHF.

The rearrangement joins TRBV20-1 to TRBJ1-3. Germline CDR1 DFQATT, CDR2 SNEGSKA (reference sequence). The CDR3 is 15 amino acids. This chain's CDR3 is CSARPQGGKWYTIYF.

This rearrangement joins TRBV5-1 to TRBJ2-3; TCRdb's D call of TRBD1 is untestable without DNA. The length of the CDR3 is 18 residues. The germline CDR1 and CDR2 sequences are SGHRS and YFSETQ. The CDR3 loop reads CASSLAVRGAKSTDTQYF.

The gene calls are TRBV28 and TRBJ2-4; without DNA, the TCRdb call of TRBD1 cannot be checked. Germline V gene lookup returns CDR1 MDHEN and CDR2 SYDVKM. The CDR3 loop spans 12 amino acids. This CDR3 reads CASGQGKNIQYF.

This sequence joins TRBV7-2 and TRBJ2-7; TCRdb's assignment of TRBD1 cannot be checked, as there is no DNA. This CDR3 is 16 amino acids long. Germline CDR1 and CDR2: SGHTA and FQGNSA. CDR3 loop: CASSLPGTALGYEQYF. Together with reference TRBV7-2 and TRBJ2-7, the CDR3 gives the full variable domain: GAGVSQSPSNKVTEKGKDVELRCDPISGHTALYWYRQSLGQGLEFLIYFQGNSAPDKSGLPSDRFSAERTGGSVSTLTIQRTQQEDSAVYLCASSLPGTALGYEQYFGPGTRLTVT.